This T cell receptor (beta chain) was sequenced for a study of persistence of HIV-infected CD4 T cells. Per the germline V gene, CDR1 is MNHEY and CDR2 is SMNVEV (reference sequence). The CDR3 sequence is 15 residues long. Trimming took 5 bases from V and 2 from J, leaving 13 bases between them. This was the immunoSEQ version 4 assay in survey mode. Each sample used up to 1 ug genomic DNA diluted to roughly 10 ng/uL. Profiling relied on immunoSEQ multiplex PCR, and the TCRdb table lists in-frame clones only, not all of them. Counted here are about 36,000 clones, more than 70% occurring once; the ten biggest clones make up about 5%. Details on this clone: Antigen: not known.

An overlapping HIV-1 Gag peptide pool stimulated these cells at 0.95 to 1 ug/peptide/mL. Memory cells lacking CD40L and CD69 with high CD45RO were sorted. Adults with HIV-1 started suppressive ART while chronically infected. CD4+ T cell counts exceeded 400 cells/uL; CMV serology was positive. Sequences were derived from cultured CD4+ T cells from PBMCs, sampled from a patient who received antiretroviral therapy. The rearrangement joins TRBV27 to TRBJ2-4, with D tentatively TRBD1 or TRBD2 (6 bases each). The receptor was derived from an adult with HIV. The donor label of this sample is uncertain. This chain's CDR3 is CASSHGGPSKNIQYF. For the CDR3, the DNA is TGTGCCAGCAGTCATGGGGGGCCGTCCAAAAACATTCAGTACTTC.